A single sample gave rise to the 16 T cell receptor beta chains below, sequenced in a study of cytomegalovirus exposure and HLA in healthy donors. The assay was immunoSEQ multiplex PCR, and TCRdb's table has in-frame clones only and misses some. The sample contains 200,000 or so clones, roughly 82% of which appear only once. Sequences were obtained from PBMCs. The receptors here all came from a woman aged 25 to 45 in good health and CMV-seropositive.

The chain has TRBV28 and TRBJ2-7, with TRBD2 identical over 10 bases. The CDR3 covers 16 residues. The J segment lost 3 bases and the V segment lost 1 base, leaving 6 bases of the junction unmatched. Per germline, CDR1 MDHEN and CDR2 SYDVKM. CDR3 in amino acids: CASSLSSWTSGYEQYF. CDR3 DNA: TGTGCCAGCAGTTTATCCTCGTGGACTAGCGGCTACGAGCAGTACTTC.

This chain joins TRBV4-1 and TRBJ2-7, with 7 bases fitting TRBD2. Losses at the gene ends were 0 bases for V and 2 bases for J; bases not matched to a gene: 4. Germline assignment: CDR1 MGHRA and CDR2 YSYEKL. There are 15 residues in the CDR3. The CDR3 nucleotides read TGCGCCAGCAGCCAAGAGGGTCGGGAGGCCTACGAGCAGTACTTC. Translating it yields CASSQEGREAYEQYF.

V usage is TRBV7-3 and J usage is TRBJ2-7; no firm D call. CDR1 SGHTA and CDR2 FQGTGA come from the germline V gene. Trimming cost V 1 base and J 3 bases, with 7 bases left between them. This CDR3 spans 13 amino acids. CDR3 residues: CASSLNAGYEQYF. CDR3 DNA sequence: TGTGCCAGCAGCTTAAATGCCGGCTACGAGCAGTACTTC.

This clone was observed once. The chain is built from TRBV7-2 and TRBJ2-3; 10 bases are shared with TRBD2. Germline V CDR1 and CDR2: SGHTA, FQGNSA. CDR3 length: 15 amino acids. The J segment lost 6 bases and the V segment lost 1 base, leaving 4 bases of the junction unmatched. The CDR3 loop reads CASSLEASGGDTQYF. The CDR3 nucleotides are TGTGCCAGCAGCTTAGAGGCTAGCGGGGGCGATACGCAGTATTTT. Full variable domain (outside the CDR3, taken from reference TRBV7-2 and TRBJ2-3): GAGVSQSPSNKVTEKGKDVELRCDPISGHTALYWYRQSLGQGLEFLIYFQGNSAPDKSGLPSDRFSAERTGGSVSTLTIQRTQQEDSAVYLCASSLEASGGDTQYFGPGTRLTVL.

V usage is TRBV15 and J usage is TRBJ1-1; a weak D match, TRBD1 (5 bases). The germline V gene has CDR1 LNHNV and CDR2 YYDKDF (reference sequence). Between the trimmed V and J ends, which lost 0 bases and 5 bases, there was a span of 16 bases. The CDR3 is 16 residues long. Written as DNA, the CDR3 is TGTGCCACCAGCAGAGATCGATCGGCAGGGATGACTGAAGCTTTCTTT. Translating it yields CATSRDRSAGMTEAFF.

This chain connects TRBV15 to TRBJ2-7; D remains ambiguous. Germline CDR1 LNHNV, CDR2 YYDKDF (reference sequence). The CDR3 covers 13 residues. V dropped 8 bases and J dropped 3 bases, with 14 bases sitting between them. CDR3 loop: CATALGGDYEQYF. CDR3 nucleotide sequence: TGTGCCACCGCCCTCGGTGGAGACTACGAGCAGTACTTC.

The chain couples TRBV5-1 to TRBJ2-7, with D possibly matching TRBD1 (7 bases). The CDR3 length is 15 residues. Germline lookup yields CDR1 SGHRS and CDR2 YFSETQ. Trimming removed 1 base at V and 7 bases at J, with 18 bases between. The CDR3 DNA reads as TGCGCCAGCAGCTTGCTAGGACTCAGGGGGGAAGAGCAGTACTTC. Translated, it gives CASSLLGLRGEEQYF.

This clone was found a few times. The CDR3, as DNA: TGTGCCAGCAGTTCCCCGCAGGGGGGAGGAGAGACCCAGTACTTC. Its translation is CASSSPQGGGETQYF. The chain links TRBV27 to TRBJ2-5, with a tentative D call TRBD1 (7 bases). Trimming took off 4 bases at V and 4 bases at J, with 16 bases between the two ends. The CDR3 totals 15 residues. From germline, CDR1 is MNHEY and CDR2 SMNVEV (reference sequence).

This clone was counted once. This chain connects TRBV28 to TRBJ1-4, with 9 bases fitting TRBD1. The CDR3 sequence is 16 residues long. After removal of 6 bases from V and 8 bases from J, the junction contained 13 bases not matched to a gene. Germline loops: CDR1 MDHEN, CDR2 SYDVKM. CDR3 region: CASSRDRVNVWEKLFF. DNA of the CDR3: TGTGCCAGCAGCCGGGACAGGGTTAACGTATGGGAAAAACTGTTTTTT.

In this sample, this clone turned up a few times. In nucleotides, the CDR3 is TGTGCCAGCAGCTCCAGGGTTGGCAATCAGCCCCAGCATTTT. This codes for CASSSRVGNQPQHF. This chain connects TRBV7-2 to TRBJ1-5; D possibly corresponds to TRBD1 (5 bases). Trimming took 4 bases from V and 2 from J, leaving 9 bases between them. The CDR3 extends over 14 amino acids. Per germline, CDR1 SGHTA and CDR2 FQGNSA.

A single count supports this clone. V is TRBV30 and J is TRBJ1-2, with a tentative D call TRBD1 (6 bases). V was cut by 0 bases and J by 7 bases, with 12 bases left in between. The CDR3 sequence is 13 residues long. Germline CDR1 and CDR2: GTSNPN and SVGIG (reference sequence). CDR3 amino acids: CAWSVNREGGYTF. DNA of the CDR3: TGTGCCTGGAGTGTAAACAGGGAGGGTGGCTACACCTTC.

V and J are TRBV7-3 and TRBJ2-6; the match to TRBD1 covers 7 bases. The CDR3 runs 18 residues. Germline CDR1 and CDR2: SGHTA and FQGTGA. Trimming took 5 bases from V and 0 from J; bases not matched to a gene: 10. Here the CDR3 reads CASSALPGQSSGANVLTF. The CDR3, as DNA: TGTGCCAGCAGCGCTTTACCGGGACAGAGCTCTGGGGCCAACGTCCTGACTTTC.

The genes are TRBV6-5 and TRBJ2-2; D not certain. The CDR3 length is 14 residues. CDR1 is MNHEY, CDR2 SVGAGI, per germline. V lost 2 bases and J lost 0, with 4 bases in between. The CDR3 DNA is TGTGCCAGCAGTTACGCGCCGAACACCGGGGAGCTGTTTTTT. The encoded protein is CASSYAPNTGELFF.

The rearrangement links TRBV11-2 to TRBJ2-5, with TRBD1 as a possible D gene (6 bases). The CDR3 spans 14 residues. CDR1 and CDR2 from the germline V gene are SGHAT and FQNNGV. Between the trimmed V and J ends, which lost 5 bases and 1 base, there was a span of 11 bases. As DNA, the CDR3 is TGTGCCAGCAGCCTATGGACAGCCCAAGAGACCCAGTACTTC. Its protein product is CASSLWTAQETQYF.

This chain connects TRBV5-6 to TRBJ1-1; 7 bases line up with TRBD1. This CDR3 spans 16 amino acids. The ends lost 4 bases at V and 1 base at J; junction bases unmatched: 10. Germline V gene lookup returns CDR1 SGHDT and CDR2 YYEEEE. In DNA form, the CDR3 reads TGTGCCAGCAGCCCGGCGCCCAGGGGGTCGAACACTGAAGCTTTCTTT. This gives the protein CASSPAPRGSNTEAFF. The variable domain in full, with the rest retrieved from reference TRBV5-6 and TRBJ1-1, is DAGVTQSPTHLIKTRGQQVTLRCSPKSGHDTVSWYQQALGQGPQFIFQYYEEEERQRGNFPDRFSGHQFPNYSSELNVNALLLGDSALYLCASSPAPRGSNTEAFFGQGTRLTVV.

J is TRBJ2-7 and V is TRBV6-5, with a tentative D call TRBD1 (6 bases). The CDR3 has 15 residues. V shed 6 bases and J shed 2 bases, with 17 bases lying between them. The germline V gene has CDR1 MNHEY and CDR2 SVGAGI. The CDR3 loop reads CASSRPSPGAYEQYF. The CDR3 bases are TGTGCCAGCAGCCGCCCCTCACCAGGGGCCTACGAGCAGTACTTC.